The clone carrying this T cell receptor beta chain was detected a few times. What it recognizes is unknown. Just one base apart from a much larger clone, this may be a read error. The data belong to a study of response to subunit inactivated influenza vaccine. Broader study findings: Few new T cells, the authors suggested, are recruited by each seasonal influenza vaccination.

The germline V gene has CDR1 SGHRS and CDR2 YFSETQ. J gave up 5 bases and V 2 bases, and 4 bases lay outside the gene matches. The CDR3 sequence is 14 residues long. TCRdb processed the RT-PCR reads anew with MiXCR; each CDR3 protein has one entry. The data show roughly 570,000 distinct CDR3 sequences, 12% to 15% seen once. Here the sequenced sample was PBMCs from blood, taken about 13 days after vaccination. The receptor comes from a man aged 50 or older who received an inactivated influenza vaccine. The chain has TRBV5-1 and TRBJ2-1; TRBD1 matches at 7 bases. DNA of the CDR3: TGCGCCAGCAGCTTCCGGGACAGCAACAATGAGCAGTTCTTC. Its translation is CASSFRDSNNEQFF.